Shown below are 17 T cell receptor beta chains from a single sample sequenced in a study of blood T cells in healthy people across ages. The use of a sample-barcoded 5' primer and a J-beta primer mix characterized a second PCR of about 6 to 11 cycles. TCRdb fed the 5' RACE reads into MiXCR, producing one record per CDR3 protein. The sample shows about 1,500,000 distinct CDR3 sequences, 28% of them seen only once. The specimen sequenced was blood. The receptors derive from a woman in her 30s in good health.

This clonotype has at least ten counts. The chain has TRBV20-1 and TRBJ2-1; tentatively, D is TRBD2 (5 bases). CDR3 length: 13 amino acids. Trimming left V 2 bases short and J 9 bases short, with 14 bases between. Germline CDR1 is DFQATT and CDR2 is SNEGSKA (reference sequence). CDR3 in DNA: TGCAGTGCTAGACCTCCGGACTCGACTGAGCAGTTCTTC. As protein: CSARPPDSTEQFF.

This clonotype showed up just a few times. The chain uses TRBV4-3 and TRBJ2-7; 7 bases map to TRBD2. V was clipped by 0 bases and J by 0 bases; unmatched bases: 8. The CDR3 has 17 amino acids. Germline values: CDR1 LGHNA, CDR2 YSLEER. The CDR3 bases are TGCGCCAGCAGCCAAGATCTGCTAGCGGTAAACTCCTACGAGCAGTACTTC. Translation: CASSQDLLAVNSYEQYF.

This chain uses TRBV9 with TRBJ1-5; D ambiguous. The V and J ends lost 3 bases and 1 base respectively, with 8 bases between them. The V gene's germline CDR1 is SGDLS and CDR2 YYNGEE. The CDR3 is 14 amino acids. CDR3 sequence: CASSALGSNQPQHF. CDR3 coding DNA: TGTGCCAGCAGCGCGCTGGGGAGCAATCAGCCCCAGCATTTT.

The rearrangement links TRBV29-1 to TRBJ2-3; D is possibly TRBD1 or TRBD2 (5 bases each). V was pared by 6 bases and J by 2 bases, with 18 bases between. The CDR3 consists of 15 residues. Per the germline V gene, CDR1 is SQVTM and CDR2 is ANQGSEA. This chain's CDR3 is CSVLAPGRVTDTQYF. DNA for the CDR3: TGCAGCGTCCTGGCTCCGGGACGAGTCACAGATACGCAGTATTTT.

This clonotype has just a few counts. The V and J genes are TRBV12-3 or TRBV12-4 and TRBJ2-2; a possible D gene is TRBD1 (6 bases). The CDR3 totals 16 residues. V lost 7 bases and J lost 6, with 21 bases in between. CDR3 amino acids: CASNTLTGPGAGELFF. The CDR3 DNA follows: TGTGCCAGCAACACCCTTACAGGGCCCGGGGCCGGGGAGCTGTTTTTT.

The genes are TRBV7-2 and TRBJ2-6; D is perhaps TRBD1 (6 bases). The ends were cut back, 8 bases at V and 4 bases at J, with 12 bases in the middle. The CDR3 consists of 14 residues. Germline V gene lookup returns CDR1 SGHTA and CDR2 FQGNSA. CDR3 in DNA: TGTGCCAGCGGCTCAGGGGCAGGGGCCAACGTCCTGACTTTC. This gives the protein CASGSGAGANVLTF.

This clonotype has more than one count but fewer than ten. The rearrangement uses TRBV10-3 and TRBJ2-7, with 9 bases fitting TRBD2. Looked up from germline, CDR1 is ENHRY and CDR2 is SYGVKD. This CDR3 has 16 residues. V shed 2 bases and J 3 bases; nucleotides not matched to a gene: 8. As DNA, the CDR3 is TGTGCCATCAGTGAGCTCTCTCCTAGCGGGGTCTACGAGCAGTACTTC. The encoded protein is CAISELSPSGVYEQYF.

At least ten counts were recorded for this clonotype. The chain joins TRBV7-2 to TRBJ2-7, with 7 bases that match TRBD2. This CDR3 region has 15 residues. Germline loops: CDR1 SGHTA, CDR2 FQGNSA. With 7 bases clipped from V and 2 bases from J, the junction kept 11 bases outside the gene matches. The CDR3 protein is CASTLWGEGTYEQYF. Here the CDR3 DNA reads TGTGCCAGCACCCTTTGGGGGGAGGGTACCTACGAGCAGTACTTC.

On this clonotype itself: A much more abundant neighbour one base away suggests this may be a read error. The gene calls are TRBV24-1 and TRBJ2-7; D gene ambiguous. The CDR3 length is 15 residues. The V gene's germline CDR1 is KGHDR and CDR2 SFDVKD. CDR3 nucleotide sequence: TGTGCCACCAGTTGGTATACGGAGTACTTCTACGAGCAGTGCTTC. It codes for CATSWYTEYFYEQCF.

V is TRBV12-3 or TRBV12-4 and J is TRBJ2-1; 8 bases match TRBD2. V lost 5 bases to trimming and J lost 4 bases; unmatched junction nucleotides: 10. The CDR3 totals 16 residues. The CDR3 DNA follows: TGTGCCAGCAGTCCCGCGACTAGCGCATATTACAATGAGCAGTTCTTC. It specifies CASSPATSAYYNEQFF.

This clonotype was seen many times. The chain combines TRBV6-6 with TRBJ1-2; the match to TRBD1 covers 7 bases. The V segment lost 5 bases and the J segment 3 bases; nucleotides outside the gene matches: 6. Germline V CDR1 and CDR2: MNHNY, SVGAGI (reference sequence). CDR3 length: 14 residues. The CDR3 here is CASSPTGTDYGYTF. The CDR3 DNA follows: TGTGCCAGCAGTCCGACCGGGACAGACTATGGCTACACCTTC.

This sequence joins TRBV28 and TRBJ2-7, with D perhaps TRBD2 (7 bases). The CDR3 spans 15 residues. Germline V gene lookup returns CDR1 MDHEN and CDR2 SYDVKM. Trimming removed 6 bases from V and 0 bases from J, with 15 bases in between. The CDR3 here is CASRTGGTSSYEQYF. CDR3 nucleotides: TGTGCCAGCAGAACGGGGGGCACAAGCTCCTACGAGCAGTACTTC.

The chain has TRBV29-1 and TRBJ2-3; TRBD2 matches at 9 bases. CDR3 size: 14 residues. J was trimmed by 2 bases and V by 6 bases; bases with no gene match: 6. In germline, CDR1 is SQVTM, CDR2 ANQGSEA. The CDR3 loop is CSVTGLANTDTQYF. CDR3 coding DNA: TGCAGCGTCACCGGACTAGCGAACACAGATACGCAGTATTTT.

This clonotype was counted only a few times. This chain joins TRBV5-1 and TRBJ1-6, with 7 bases lining up with TRBD1. The CDR3 length is 15 residues. CDR1 is SGHRS, CDR2 YFSETQ, per germline. J was trimmed by 8 bases and V by 4 bases; bases with no gene match: 9. The DNA of the CDR3 is TGCGCCAGCAGCAAAAACCGGGACAGTGATTCACCCCTCCACTTT. Its protein is CASSKNRDSDSPLHF.

For this clonotype: The conserved phenylalanine or tryptophan normally closing the CDR3 is absent here, so this likely arose from a read error. This sequence joins TRBV4-1 and TRBJ2-4; the match to TRBD1 covers 11 bases. TRBJ2-7 matches the DNA end more closely, so the J call is doubtful. The germline CDR1 and CDR2 sequences are MGHRA and YSYEKL. The CDR3 length is 15 residues. The CDR3 reads CASSQGGQGDNEQYC. DNA of the CDR3: TGCGCCAGCAGCCAGGGGGGACAGGGGGATAACGAGCAGTACTGC.

This clonotype was counted between two and nine times. This sequence joins TRBV15 and TRBJ2-3; D ambiguous. The V gene lost 4 bases and the J gene lost 2 bases, with 7 bases spanning the gap. This CDR3 has 13 amino acids. Germline-derived CDR1 and CDR2 are LNHNV and YYDKDF (reference sequence). The CDR3 bases are TGTGCCACCAGCAAGACCAACACAGATACGCAGTATTTT. This gives the protein CATSKTNTDTQYF. Drawing the rest from reference TRBV15 and TRBJ2-3, the complete variable domain is DAMVIQNPRYQVTQFGKPVTLSCSQTLNHNVMYWYQQKSSQAPKLLFHYYDKDFNNEADTPDNFQSRRPNTSFCFLDIRSPGLGDTAMYLCATSKTNTDTQYFGPGTRLTVL.

This clonotype was seen a few times. V is TRBV28 and J is TRBJ2-7; 10 nucleotides line up with TRBD2. The length of the CDR3 is 15 residues. Germline-derived CDR1 and CDR2 are MDHEN and SYDVKM. With V trimmed by 6 bases and J by 2 bases, 7 bases remained unmatched. CDR3 nucleotide sequence: TGTGCCAGCAGGGAGACTAGCGGGCGAGCCTACGAGCAGTACTTC. Protein: CASRETSGRAYEQYF.